This is a list of T cell receptor beta chains from one sample in a study of blood T cell repertoires in COVID-19. Profiled with immunoSEQ multiplex PCR; TCRdb holds only in-frame clones, not every one. The table includes 200,000 to 250,000 clones, roughly 84% detected once. Sequencing was done on a sample of peripheral blood. The receptors originated from a woman between 55 and 75 years old with acute or convalescent COVID-19. Each CDR3 is given with its conserved first and last residue. A D gene is named only where the DNA matches it firmly. Where a row states a size, it is once, few, many or the class of an expanded clone; other rows omit it.

cdr3_length d_call j_call clone_size v_call cdr3_aa cdr3_nt
18 TRBD2 TRBJ2-3 NA TRBV18 CASSPLSGGEHSTDTQYF TGTGCCAGCTCACCACTTAGCGGGGGGGAACATAGCACAGATACGCAGTATTTT
18 TRBD2 TRBJ2-1 NA TRBV5-4 CASSSLGWRGGQNNEQFF TGTGCCAGCAGCTCCCTCGGGTGGCGGGGGGGCCAGAACAATGAGCAGTTCTTC
17 TRBD1 TRBJ1-2 NA TRBV29-1 CSVEDLTGTGFAYGYTF TGCAGCGTTGAAGACCTCACCGGGACAGGGTTCGCCTATGGCTACACCTTC
15 NA TRBJ1-2 NA TRBV18 CASSPLQRTDYGYTF TGTGCCAGCTCACCCCTACAGCGGACGGATTATGGCTACACCTTC
10 TRBD1 TRBJ2-1 NA TRBV29-1 CSGGTGEQFF TGCAGCGGGGGGACAGGAGAGCAGTTCTTC
17 TRBD1 TRBJ1-2 NA TRBV5-6 CASSLNILDREVYGYTF TGTGCCAGCAGCTTGAACATACTGGACAGGGAAGTCTATGGCTACACCTTC
15 TRBD2 TRBJ2-3 NA TRBV29-1 CSVQVSGGSTDTQYF TGCAGCGTTCAGGTTAGCGGGGGAAGTACAGATACGCAGTATTTT
17 TRBD2 TRBJ2-7 once TRBV11-2 CASSLPSGGAVGYEQYF TGTGCCAGCAGCTTACCTAGCGGGGGGGCAGTTGGTTACGAGCAGTACTTC
13 NA TRBJ1-4 NA TRBV2 CARQNRVNEKLFF TGTGCCAGACAGAACAGAGTTAATGAAAAACTGTTTTTT
14 NA TRBJ1-4 NA TRBV3-1/TRBV3-2 CASSSSWLNEKLFF TGTGCCAGCAGCTCGTCTTGGCTTAATGAAAAACTGTTTTTT
15 NA TRBJ1-3 NA TRBV7-8 CASSLAAGTGNTIYF TGTGCCAGCAGCTTAGCTGCAGGGACTGGAAACACCATATATTTT
15 NA TRBJ2-3 NA TRBV4-3 CASSQAARDTDTQYF TGCGCCAGCAGCCAAGCTGCCAGGGACACAGATACGCAGTATTTT
15 NA TRBJ2-7 NA TRBV7-2 CASSQRWAGPVEQYF TGTGCCAGCAGCCAAAGATGGGCGGGGCCCGTCGAGCAGTACTTC
16 TRBD1 TRBJ1-2 NA TRBV7-9 CASSLTGTGVGYGYTF TGTGCCAGCAGCTTAACGGGGACAGGGGTTGGCTATGGCTACACCTTC
16 TRBD1 TRBJ1-1 NA TRBV5-1 CASSLATFDRDTEAFF TGCGCCAGCAGCTTGGCCACCTTTGACAGGGACACTGAAGCTTTCTTT
14 TRBD2 TRBJ2-7 few TRBV29-1 CSVSFLAGRYEQYF TGCAGCGTTTCCTTTCTAGCGGGGAGGTACGAGCAGTACTTC
15 NA TRBJ1-2 NA TRBV9 CASSVDGGADYGYTF TGTGCCAGCAGCGTAGATGGGGGGGCAGACTATGGCTACACCTTC
13 NA TRBJ2-1 NA TRBV4-1 CASSQDPENEQFF TGCGCCAGCAGCCAAGATCCGGAGAATGAGCAGTTCTTC
17 TRBD1 TRBJ1-2 NA TRBV7-9 CASQELDRGSGDYGYTF TGTGCCAGCCAAGAACTGGACAGGGGATCTGGTGACTATGGCTACACCTTC
11 NA TRBJ1-2 NA TRBV21-1 CASGWTAQGTF TGTGCCAGCGGTTGGACAGCCCAGGGCACCTTC
15 NA TRBJ2-7 NA TRBV13 CASSSTRDYLYEQYF TGTGCCAGCAGTTCTACTCGAGACTACCTCTACGAGCAGTACTTC
13 NA TRBJ1-1 few TRBV19 CARGPVKNTEAFF TGTGCCAGGGGGCCGGTGAAGAACACTGAAGCTTTCTTT
15 TRBD1 TRBJ2-5 NA TRBV7-2 CASSPMDRGGETQYF TGTGCCAGCAGCCCGATGGACAGGGGGGGCGAGACCCAGTACTTC
13 NA TRBJ2-7 NA TRBV27 CASSLRGTYEQYF TGTGCCAGCAGTTTGAGGGGGACCTACGAGCAGTACTTC
16 TRBD1 TRBJ1-1 once TRBV2 CASSDRDRGPGGRAFF TGTGCCAGCAGTGATCGGGACAGGGGACCCGGGGGGCGAGCTTTCTTT
15 TRBD1 TRBJ2-5 few TRBV6-5 CASSSFGTAKETQYF TGTGCCAGCAGTTCCTTCGGGACAGCTAAAGAGACCCAGTACTTC
15 TRBD1 TRBJ2-7 NA TRBV19 CASSIGTGNLYEQYF TGTGCCAGTAGTATAGGGACAGGGAATCTTTACGAGCAGTACTTC
16 TRBD1 TRBJ1-1 NA TRBV12-5 CASGLGPGQLNTEAFF TGTGCTAGTGGTTTGGGCCCGGGACAGTTGAACACTGAAGCTTTCTTT
13 NA TRBJ1-2 NA TRBV6-5 CASRGGVYYGYTF TGTGCCAGCAGAGGAGGGGTGTATTATGGCTACACCTTC
14 NA TRBJ2-3 NA TRBV7-2 CASSHPQSTDTQYF TGTGCCAGCAGCCACCCACAAAGCACAGATACGCAGTATTTT